Below are 14 T cell receptor beta chains sequenced from a single sample in a study of Ad26.COV2.S vaccination and SARS-CoV-2 variants. Treatment specified: some 19 received Ad26.COV2.S at low or high dose, single or two shots; about 5 received placebo; per-sample allocation not given. Sampling occurred on day 63 after the first vaccine or placebo injection. The protocol was immunoSEQ multiplex PCR, while the TCRdb copy is restricted to in-frame clones and leaves out a portion. The sample consists of some 290,000 clones, approximately 86% of them appearing once. The material sequenced was peripheral blood, taken in a trial of Ad26.COV2.S vaccine versus placebo. Every receptor here comes from a person between 18 and 65 years old who received the Ad26.COV2.S COVID-19 vaccine or a placebo.

The rearrangement joins TRBV6-6 to TRBJ1-6; 8 bases map to TRBD1. Germline loops: CDR1 MNHNY, CDR2 SVGAGI (reference sequence). Trimming took 5 bases from V and 9 from J; bases not matched to a gene: 12. CDR3 length equals 16 residues. CDR3 residues: CASSQPKRTGSSPLHF. The CDR3 DNA reads TGTGCCAGCAGTCAACCTAAGCGGACAGGGAGTTCACCCCTCCACTTT.

The rearrangement uses TRBV27 and TRBJ2-3; D is uncertain. CDR1 and CDR2 from the germline V gene are MNHEY and SMNVEV (reference sequence). V lost 6 bases, J lost 0 bases, and 7 bases lay in between. The CDR3 extends over 13 amino acids. CDR3 in amino acids: CASRQLSTDTQYF. CDR3 nucleotide sequence: TGTGCCAGCAGACAACTGAGCACAGATACGCAGTATTTT.

The V call is TRBV2, the J call TRBJ1-4, with a weak D call TRBD1 (6 bases). Germline V gene sequence: CDR1 SNHLY, CDR2 FYNNEI. The CDR3 has 13 amino acids. V was trimmed by 7 bases and J by 8 bases, leaving 14 bases between them. CDR3 DNA sequence: TGTGCCAGCACGGCAGGGGTCGGGGAAAAACTGTTTTTT. It is translated as CASTAGVGEKLFF.

The V gene is TRBV19, the J gene TRBJ1-5; D is unclear. The CDR3 length is 15 residues. Looked up from germline, CDR1 is LNHDA and CDR2 is SQIVND (reference sequence). The ends were cut back, 3 bases at V and 0 bases at J, with 9 bases in the middle. CDR3 amino acids: CASSINADSNQPQHF. DNA of the CDR3: TGTGCCAGTAGTATTAACGCGGATAGCAATCAGCCCCAGCATTTT.

This clone appeared once. The CDR3 DNA reads TGTGCCTGGACTAGGACAGGGAAATACGAGCAGTACTTC. Amino acid sequence: CAWTRTGKYEQYF. The chain combines TRBV30 with TRBJ2-7, with 8 bases lining up with TRBD1. The CDR3 has 13 amino acids. The germline V gene has CDR1 GTSNPN and CDR2 SVGIG (reference sequence). V was pared by 4 bases and J by 4 bases, with 6 bases of the junction left unmatched.

This clone occurred many times. The J gene is TRBJ1-2, the V gene TRBV27, with D possibly matching TRBD1 (5 bases). The CDR3 extends over 15 amino acids. Germline V gene sequence: CDR1 MNHEY, CDR2 SMNVEV (reference sequence). The V end was cut by 5 bases, the J end by 0 bases, with 13 bases between. Here the CDR3 reads CASSPDTITNYGYTF. In nucleotides, the CDR3 is TGTGCCAGCAGTCCGGACACTATCACTAACTATGGCTACACCTTC.

V gene TRBV6-6 combines with J gene TRBJ1-1, with D tentatively TRBD1 (6 bases). The V gene lost 6 bases and the J gene lost 4 bases, with 15 bases spanning the gap. This CDR3 comprises 14 residues. Looked up from germline, CDR1 is MNHNY and CDR2 is SVGAGI (reference sequence). The CDR3 nucleotides are TGTGCCAGCAGGCCACAGGGATATGGCACTGAAGCTTTCTTT. Translating gives CASRPQGYGTEAFF.

The chain links TRBV28 to TRBJ2-1; D may match TRBD1 or TRBD2 (7 bases each). Germline V gives CDR1 MDHEN, CDR2 SYDVKM. V lost 2 bases, J lost 12 bases, and 20 bases lay in between. This CDR3 has 15 residues. CDR3 protein: CASSLEYGRGRGQFF. DNA for the CDR3: TGTGCCAGCAGTTTAGAGTATGGGAGGGGGCGAGGGCAGTTCTTC.

The chain uses TRBV15 and TRBJ2-1, with 14 bases matching TRBD2. The germline V gene encodes CDR1 LNHNV and CDR2 YYDKDF (reference sequence). The J segment lost 7 bases and the V segment lost 3 bases, leaving 8 bases of the junction unmatched. The CDR3 is made up of 17 amino acids. CDR3 residues: CATSSTGTSGGGNEQFF. Here the CDR3 DNA reads TGTGCCACCAGCAGTACCGGGACTAGCGGGGGTGGGAATGAGCAGTTCTTC.

V usage is TRBV3-1 (or the pseudogene TRBV3-2) and J usage is TRBJ2-5; no definite D call. This CDR3 has 14 amino acids. Germline loops: CDR1 LGHDT, CDR2 YNNKEL (reference sequence). V dropped 0 bases and J dropped 1 base, with 6 bases sitting between them. In DNA, the CDR3 is TGTGCCAGCAGCCAAGATGCCACCCAAGAGACCCAGTACTTC. Translation: CASSQDATQETQYF.

This rearrangement joins TRBV12-3 or TRBV12-4 to TRBJ1-1; D gene uncertain. Trimming shortened V by 7 bases and J by 1 base, and 10 bases separated the two germline ends. The CDR3 runs to 13 residues. This CDR3 reads CASNRVENTEAFF. The CDR3 region has the DNA TGTGCCAGCAATCGGGTCGAGAACACTGAAGCTTTCTTT.

The V and J genes are TRBV12-3 or TRBV12-4 and TRBJ1-4, with a tentative D call TRBD1 (6 bases). The CDR3 consists of 11 residues. Trimming removed 6 bases from V and 12 bases from J, with 11 bases in between. The CDR3 loop is CASSWDKELFF. In nucleotides, the CDR3 is TGTGCCAGCAGCTGGGACAAGGAACTGTTTTTT.

The V and J genes are TRBV10-3 and TRBJ1-1, with D perhaps matching TRBD1 (5 bases). Trimming removed 4 bases from V and 9 bases from J, with 15 bases in between. Germline assignment: CDR1 ENHRY and CDR2 SYGVKD. CDR3 length: 13 amino acids. The CDR3 region has the DNA TGTGCCATCAGTGGGGGGTCCGGCCCAAAAGCTTTCTTT. Its protein product is CAISGGSGPKAFF.

Ten or more counts support this clone. The CDR3 here is CASSPRESNEQFF. The CDR3 DNA sequence: TGTGCCAGCAGCCCCAGGGAGTCCAATGAGCAGTTCTTC. The chain links TRBV7-9 to TRBJ2-1; D tentatively reads TRBD1 or TRBD2 (5 bases each). The CDR3 length is 13 residues. From germline, CDR1 is SEHNR and CDR2 FQNEAQ (reference sequence). The V end was cut by 5 bases, the J end by 6 bases, with 11 bases between.